Sequencing of this T cell receptor beta chain was carried out in a study of identical twins. This clonotype was recorded at least ten times. What it binds is unknown. The germline V gene has CDR1 SGHTA and CDR2 FQGTGA. The germline V and J ends were trimmed by 3 bases and 6 bases, with 16 bases remaining between them. The length of the CDR3 is 15 residues. Findings of the study overall: Conclusions rested on cross-sectional statistics rather than following the same donors. Sequences that were out-of-frame, alpha and twin-shared displayed an excess of low generation probability. Abundant beta clonotypes from cord blood bore fewer insertions; memory repertoires lacked this pattern.

MiXCR, applied by TCRdb to the 5' RACE reads, yields one record per CDR3 protein. Of hundreds of thousands of distinct CDR3 sequences in the sample, less than 9% were seen once. Another study also made use of these data, one on yellow fever vaccine responses in identical twins.

Sequencing used memory (CD45RO+) T cells sorted from blood. This sequence originates from a woman aged 18 to 35 in good health. The V call is TRBV7-3, the J call TRBJ2-3; D may be TRBD2 (6 bases). CDR3 sequence reads: CASSLTIGSRDTQYF. The CDR3 DNA sequence: TGTGCCAGCAGCTTGACAATCGGGAGTAGGGATACGCAGTATTTT.